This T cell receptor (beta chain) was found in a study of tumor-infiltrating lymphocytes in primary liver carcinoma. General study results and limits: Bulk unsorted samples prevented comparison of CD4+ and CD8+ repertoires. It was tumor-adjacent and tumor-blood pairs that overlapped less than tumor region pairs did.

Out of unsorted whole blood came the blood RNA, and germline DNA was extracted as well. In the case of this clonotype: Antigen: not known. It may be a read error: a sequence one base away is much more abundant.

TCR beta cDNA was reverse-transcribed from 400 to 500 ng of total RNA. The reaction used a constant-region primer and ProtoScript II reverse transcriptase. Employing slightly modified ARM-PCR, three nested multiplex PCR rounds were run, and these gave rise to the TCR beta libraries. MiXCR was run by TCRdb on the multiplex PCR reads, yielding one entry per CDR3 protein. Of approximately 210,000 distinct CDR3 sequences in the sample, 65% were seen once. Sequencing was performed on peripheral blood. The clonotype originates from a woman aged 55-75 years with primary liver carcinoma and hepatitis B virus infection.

The CDR3 sequence is CASSQRGRINEQFF. The CDR3, as DNA: TGTGCCAGCAGCCAAAGGGGTCGGATCAATGAGCAGTTCTTC. J is TRBJ2-1 and V is TRBV11-1; weak D call: TRBD1 (5 bases). Germline V gives CDR1 SGHAT, CDR2 FQDESV (reference sequence). The V gene lost 5 bases and the J gene lost 6 bases, with 14 bases spanning the gap. The CDR3 covers 14 residues.